Each of the 30 T cell receptor beta chains below was sequenced from the same sample in a study of cytomegalovirus exposure and HLA in healthy donors. Primers for the PCR totalled 60 Vbeta and 13 Jbeta. Generated by immunoSEQ multiplex PCR, the TCRdb table keeps only in-frame clones and is missing some. The sample shows just over 200,000 clones, about 70% of them seen only once. The material sequenced was PBMCs. All receptors derive from a man aged 35 to 55 in good health and CMV-seropositive.

This clone was picked up a small number of times. A junction end diverges from the germline sequence, so it may reflect a read error. The chain employs TRBV7-3 and TRBJ1-2; D is uncertain. Germline V gene sequence: CDR1 SGHTA, CDR2 FQGTGA. The CDR3 totals 13 residues. CDR3 nucleotides: TGTGCCAGCAGCTTAACTGCGGACTCGAATTGGGCCTTC. Its translation: CASSLTADSNWAF.

The chain combines TRBV7-9 with TRBJ2-1; possible D gene TRBD1, 6 bases. CDR3 length equals 15 residues. Germline CDR1 SEHNR, CDR2 FQNEAQ (reference sequence). V was trimmed by 5 bases and J by 0 bases, leaving 11 bases between them. The CDR3 DNA sequence: TGTGCCAGCAGCCCGACAGGAGTCTCCTACAATGAGCAGTTCTTC. This encodes CASSPTGVSYNEQFF.

This clone was counted only a few times. This rearrangement joins TRBV9 to TRBJ2-1, with 7 bases that match TRBD1. V gave up 4 bases and J gave up 0 bases; unmatched junction bases: 4. Germline-derived CDR1 and CDR2 are SGDLS and YYNGEE. The length of the CDR3 is 15 residues. The CDR3 nucleotides are TGTGCCAGCAGCCAACAGGGGAGCTCCTACAATGAGCAGTTCTTC. The encoded protein is CASSQQGSSYNEQFF.

In its sample, this clone was seen once. The chain carries TRBV4-1 and TRBJ2-7, with 10 bases lining up with TRBD2. Unmatched junction bases numbered 11, after V lost 1 base and J lost 5 bases. Germline V gene lookup returns CDR1 MGHRA and CDR2 YSYEKL. The CDR3 is made up of 17 amino acids. DNA of the CDR3: TGCGCCAGCAGCCAAGCGAGTACTAGCGGGATTAACCACGAGCAGTACTTC. It specifies CASSQASTSGINHEQYF.

This clone was detected only once. This sequence joins TRBV9 and TRBJ1-1; D might be TRBD1 (6 bases). V dropped 0 bases and J dropped 0 bases, with 6 bases sitting between them. Germline values: CDR1 SGDLS, CDR2 YYNGEE. The CDR3 has 14 amino acids. In DNA form, the CDR3 reads TGTGCCAGCAGCGTAGGGACAGTGAACACTGAAGCTTTCTTT. Protein sequence: CASSVGTVNTEAFF.

V gene TRBV6-6 combines with J gene TRBJ1-6; D gene unclear. CDR1 is MNHNY, CDR2 SVGAGI, per germline (reference sequence). The CDR3 sequence is 14 residues long. Trimming took 6 bases from V and 4 from J, leaving 10 bases between them. The CDR3 DNA is TGTGCCAGCAGCCCCCCCGGGTATAATTCACCCCTCCACTTT. Its translation: CASSPPGYNSPLHF.

This clone was seen a handful of times. This chain links TRBV28 with TRBJ1-5, with a weak D call TRBD1 (5 bases). This CDR3 comprises 14 residues. The V end lost 5 bases, the J end lost 6 bases, and 14 bases lay between the germline ends. CDR1 and CDR2 (germline): MDHEN, SYDVKM. The CDR3 nucleotides are TGTGCCAGCAGTCCCTTGGGGGGAGGTCAGCCCCAGCATTTT. It encodes CASSPLGGGQPQHF.

In its sample, this clone was seen once. Other DNA sequences from this sample encode an identical CDR3 as well. The CDR3 DNA reads TGTGCCAGCAGTCGGGGGAACACTGAAGCTTTCTTT. Protein: CASSRGNTEAFF. The chain recombines TRBV27 with TRBJ1-1; D is undetermined. CDR3 size: 12 residues. Trimming cost V 5 bases and J 1 base, with 5 bases left between them. Germline V gives CDR1 MNHEY, CDR2 SMNVEV (reference sequence).

The chain joins TRBV18 to TRBJ1-4; D is unclear. Deletions cut 3 bases from V and 0 bases from J, with 11 bases between. CDR1 KGHSH and CDR2 LQKENI come from the germline V gene. This CDR3 contains 16 residues. The CDR3 loop reads CASSPIKTATNEKLFF. CDR3 DNA: TGTGCCAGCTCACCTATTAAAACTGCAACTAATGAAAAACTGTTTTTT.

The chain couples TRBV6-1 to TRBJ1-3, with D unclear. CDR3 length: 15 amino acids. Trimming stripped 2 bases from V and 1 base from J, with 9 bases between. Germline assignment: CDR1 MNHNS and CDR2 SASEGT. CDR3 DNA sequence: TGTGCCAGCAGTGAATTGACACTTTCTGGAAACACCATATATTTT. It translates to CASSELTLSGNTIYF.

This clone has just a few counts. This CDR3 is also generated by other DNA sequences in the sample. This chain joins TRBV5-6 and TRBJ1-1; D is unclear. Germline V gene sequence: CDR1 SGHDT, CDR2 YYEEEE. This CDR3 spans 13 amino acids. The ends were cut back, 2 bases at V and 1 base at J, with 6 bases in the middle. CDR3 sequence reads: CASSLGRNTEAFF. DNA for the CDR3: TGTGCCAGCAGCTTAGGGAGGAACACTGAAGCTTTCTTT.

This chain uses TRBV5-4 with TRBJ2-5, with D possibly being TRBD1 (5 bases). Near its end, the DNA agrees better with TRBJ2-7, so the J call may be wrong. This CDR3 is 13 amino acids long. Germline V gives CDR1 SGHNT, CDR2 YYREEE (reference sequence). CDR3: CASSRQLPYEQYF. The CDR3 DNA reads TGTGCCAGCAGCCGACAGCTTCCCTACGAGCAGTACTTC.

The chain combines TRBV7-9 with TRBJ2-1; D ambiguous. The CDR3 totals 12 residues. Germline values: CDR1 SEHNR, CDR2 FQNEAQ (reference sequence). V was cut by 4 bases and J by 8 bases, with 9 bases left in between. The CDR3 nucleotides are TGTGCCAGCAGCTCCGCTCTATATGAGCAGTTCTTC. This encodes CASSSALYEQFF.

This chain joins TRBV7-2 and TRBJ1-3, with D perhaps TRBD1 (5 bases). Germline V gene lookup returns CDR1 SGHTA and CDR2 FQGNSA. V was shortened by 0 bases and J by 2 bases, with 14 bases between the two germline ends. The CDR3 totals 17 residues. The CDR3 nucleotides are TGTGCCAGCAGCTTAGCGCCTAGCGGGGGGGCTGGAAACACCATATATTTT. This sequence encodes CASSLAPSGGAGNTIYF. The whole variable domain, remainder taken from reference TRBV7-2 and TRBJ1-3, is GAGVSQSPSNKVTEKGKDVELRCDPISGHTALYWYRQSLGQGLEFLIYFQGNSAPDKSGLPSDRFSAERTGGSVSTLTIQRTQQEDSAVYLCASSLAPSGGAGNTIYFGEGSWLTVV.

The table lists this clone with a few counts. The V gene is TRBV9, the J gene TRBJ2-5, with a tentative D call TRBD1 (6 bases). This CDR3 comprises 15 residues. V was shortened by 2 bases and J by 2 bases, with 13 bases between the two germline ends. Germline CDR1 is SGDLS and CDR2 is YYNGEE. The CDR3 DNA reads as TGTGCCAGCAGCGTCAGGGGAAACAGGCAAGAGACCCAGTACTTC. Protein sequence: CASSVRGNRQETQYF. Filled out from reference TRBV9 and TRBJ2-5, the complete variable domain reads DSGVTQTPKHLITATGQRVTLRCSPRSGDLSVYWYQQSLDQGLQFLIQYYNGEERAKGNILERFSAQQFPDLHSELNLSSLELGDSALYFCASSVRGNRQETQYFGPGTRLLVL.

V usage is TRBV2 and J usage is TRBJ2-1; 7 bases agree with TRBD1. Germline CDR1 is SNHLY and CDR2 is FYNNEI. There are 12 residues in the CDR3. The trim removed 11 bases at V and 8 bases at J, leaving 9 bases unmatched. CDR3 sequence reads: CAGSTGIDEQFF. In DNA, the CDR3 is TGTGCCGGATCGACAGGGATTGATGAGCAGTTCTTC.

The chain combines TRBV6-5 with TRBJ1-6; 7 positions agree with TRBD1. The germline V gene encodes CDR1 MNHEY and CDR2 SVGAGI. The CDR3 is 15 residues long. Unmatched junction bases numbered 10, after V lost 6 bases and J lost 8 bases. The CDR3 sequence: CASSRLRDRYSPLHF. CDR3 nucleotide sequence: TGTGCCAGCAGCCGCCTCCGGGACAGATATTCACCCCTCCACTTT.

The chain combines TRBV11-2 with TRBJ1-1, with D unclear. From germline, CDR1 is SGHAT and CDR2 FQNNGV. V lost 5 bases, J lost 6 bases, and 10 bases lay in between. The CDR3 has 12 amino acids. CDR3 in amino acids: CASSIRRAEAFF. CDR3 bases: TGTGCCAGCAGCATAAGGAGAGCTGAAGCTTTCTTT.

This clone was counted only a few times. The chain has TRBV11-2 and TRBJ2-2, with a weak D call TRBD1 (5 bases). The V end was cut by 10 bases, the J end by 6 bases, with 21 bases between. CDR1 and CDR2 from the germline V gene are SGHAT and FQNNGV. There are 15 residues in the CDR3. CDR3: CANSGGILGAGELFF. In DNA, the CDR3 is TGTGCCAACAGTGGTGGCATTTTAGGGGCCGGGGAGCTGTTTTTT.

This sequence joins TRBV19 and TRBJ1-2; D gene unclear. This CDR3 has 11 residues. Germline V gene data show CDR1 as LNHDA and CDR2 as SQIVND (reference sequence). The V gene lost 5 bases and the J gene lost 8 bases, with 9 bases spanning the gap. CDR3 residues: CASSFAGGYTF. The CDR3 nucleotides read TGTGCCAGTAGTTTTGCGGGGGGCTACACCTTC.

This clone appeared a few times. The chain couples TRBV9 to TRBJ1-2, with D possibly being TRBD1 (6 bases). V gave up 6 bases and J gave up 7 bases, with 22 bases separating them. The CDR3 spans 15 residues. Germline CDR1 SGDLS, CDR2 YYNGEE. Here the CDR3 reads CASTVQGGAPGGYTF. Written as DNA, the CDR3 is TGTGCCAGCACCGTCCAAGGGGGGGCACCGGGTGGCTACACCTTC.

In its sample, this clone was seen a few times. J is TRBJ2-1 and V is TRBV5-4; D is possibly TRBD1 (6 bases). The V gene lost 4 bases and the J gene lost 1 base, with 12 bases spanning the gap. This CDR3 region has 15 residues. Germline values: CDR1 SGHNT, CDR2 YYREEE (reference sequence). The CDR3 DNA sequence: TGTGCCAGCAGCCTCGGACAGTATTCCTACAATGAGCAGTTCTTC. Amino acid sequence: CASSLGQYSYNEQFF.

The V gene is TRBV6-5, the J gene TRBJ1-2, with TRBD1 matching 7 bases. Germline CDR1 is MNHEY and CDR2 is SVGAGI. Trimming cost V 0 bases and J 7 bases; bases outside gene matches: 2. This CDR3 contains 13 residues. DNA of the CDR3: TGTGCCAGCAGTTACTCGAACAGGGGTGGCTACACCTTC. It encodes CASSYSNRGGYTF.

This clone was found a few times. The V and J genes are TRBV7-2 and TRBJ2-5; possibly TRBD1 for D (6 bases). V lost 5 bases and J lost 1, with 11 bases in between. This CDR3 contains 14 residues. From germline, CDR1 is SGHTA and CDR2 FQGNSA. This CDR3 is CASSRYRVQETQYF. CDR3 bases: TGTGCCAGCAGCAGATACAGGGTCCAAGAGACCCAGTACTTC.

This clone was recorded a few times. CDR3 loop: CASSLGRSRGTTEAFF. DNA for the CDR3: TGTGCCAGCAGCTTAGGCCGCTCCCGAGGAACGACTGAAGCTTTCTTT. V usage is TRBV7-8 and J usage is TRBJ1-1; unclear D gene. The CDR3 is 16 amino acids. The V end lost 1 base, the J end lost 5 bases, and 17 bases lay between the germline ends. Germline V gene data show CDR1 as SGHVS and CDR2 as FQNEAQ.

The chain employs TRBV12-5 and TRBJ1-1, with no clear D. The CDR3 extends over 12 amino acids. The germline V and J ends were trimmed by 4 bases and 5 bases, with 8 bases remaining between them. Germline assignment: CDR1 LGHNT and CDR2 FRNRAP. CDR3 loop: CASGSTGTEAFF. DNA for the CDR3: TGTGCTAGTGGTTCTACGGGGACTGAAGCTTTCTTT.

The chain carries TRBV25-1 and TRBJ2-7; D remains ambiguous. V lost 1 base, J lost 0 bases, and 7 bases lay in between. The CDR3 contains 14 residues. Germline loops: CDR1 MGHDK, CDR2 SYGVNS. The CDR3 DNA follows: TGTGCCAGCAGTGAATGGGCTAACTCCTACGAGCAGTACTTC. The encoded protein is CASSEWANSYEQYF.

This rearrangement joins TRBV6-1 to TRBJ1-1; 11 positions match TRBD1. J was trimmed by 7 bases and V by 7 bases; bases with no gene match: 5. The V gene's germline CDR1 is MNHNS and CDR2 SASEGT. The CDR3 spans 13 residues. The CDR3 reads CASKGGQGGEAFF. The CDR3 DNA reads as TGTGCCAGCAAAGGGGGACAGGGGGGTGAAGCTTTCTTT.

Turning to this clone: The sample contains more than one DNA sequence encoding this CDR3. The chain carries TRBV2 and TRBJ2-2, with D possibly TRBD1 on 6 matching bases. CDR3 length equals 13 residues. Germline-derived CDR1 and CDR2 are SNHLY and FYNNEI. V lost 7 bases and J lost 0, with 6 bases in between. The CDR3 region is CASNRANTGELFF. The CDR3 DNA follows: TGTGCCAGCAACAGGGCGAACACCGGGGAGCTGTTTTTT.

The chain links TRBV7-2 to TRBJ2-2, with TRBD1 matching over 8 bases. The V segment lost 5 bases and the J segment 0 bases; nucleotides outside the gene matches: 5. CDR1 SGHTA and CDR2 FQGNSA come from the germline V gene. The CDR3 is 16 amino acids. CDR3 loop: CASSTTGATNTGELFF. DNA of the CDR3: TGTGCCAGCAGCACGACAGGGGCCACGAACACCGGGGAGCTGTTTTTT.